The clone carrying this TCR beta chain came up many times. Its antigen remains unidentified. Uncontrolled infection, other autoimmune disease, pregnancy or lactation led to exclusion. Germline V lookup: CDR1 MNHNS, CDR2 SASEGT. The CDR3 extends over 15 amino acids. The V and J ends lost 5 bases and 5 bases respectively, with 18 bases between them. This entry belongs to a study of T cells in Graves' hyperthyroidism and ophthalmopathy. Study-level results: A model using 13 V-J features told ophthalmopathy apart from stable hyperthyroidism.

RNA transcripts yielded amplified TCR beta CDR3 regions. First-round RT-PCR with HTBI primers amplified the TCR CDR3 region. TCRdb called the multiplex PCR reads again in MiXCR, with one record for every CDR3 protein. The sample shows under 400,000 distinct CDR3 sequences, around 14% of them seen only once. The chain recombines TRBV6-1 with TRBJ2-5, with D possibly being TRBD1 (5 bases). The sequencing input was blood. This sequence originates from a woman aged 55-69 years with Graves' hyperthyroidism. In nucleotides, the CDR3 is TGTGCCAGCAGTTATGCCAGGGCGTTAGGGGAGACCCAGTACTTC. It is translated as CASSYARALGETQYF.